These 19 T cell receptor beta chains share one sample of origin, sequenced in a study of vaccination and CD4 T cells after COVID-19. Regarding treatment: approximately nine-day PBMC culture with coronavirus spike peptide pools or control peptides (ViraFEST assay). The Oncomine TCR Beta short-read assay generated sequence data from the DNA of cultured CD4+ T cells. TCRdb re-derived calls from the PCR reads in MiXCR, one entry per CDR3 protein. The sample lists about 10,000 distinct CDR3 sequences, 60% to 75% occurring once. Antigens for these TCRs are unknown. Material: CD4+ T cells from blood, cultured in vitro. The receptors originated from a human donor who had recovered from COVID-19.

The rearrangement uses TRBV7-9 and TRBJ1-1, with TRBD1 identical over 10 bases. V lost 5 bases to trimming and J lost 4 bases; unmatched junction nucleotides: 10. Germline-derived CDR1 and CDR2 are SEHNR and FQNEAQ (reference sequence). The CDR3 consists of 16 residues. The CDR3 DNA reads as TGTGCCAGCAGCAACGACAGGGGGCGGATAGTCACTGAAGCTTTCTTT. Amino acids: CASSNDRGRIVTEAFF.

The V and J genes are TRBV24-1 and TRBJ1-1, with 9 bases aligning to TRBD1. V lost 5 bases and J lost 5; bases outside the gene matches: 5. Per germline, CDR1 KGHDR and CDR2 SFDVKD. The CDR3 runs to 14 residues. CDR3 coding DNA: TGTGCCACCAGTGGTACAGGGGGCGAAACTGAAGCTTTCTTT. This gives the protein CATSGTGGETEAFF.

Here the CDR3 DNA reads TGTGCCAGTATCCAACAGGGGTTCAACGCCGGGGAGCTGTTTTTT. It codes for CASIQQGFNAGELFF. The chain uses TRBV19 and TRBJ2-2; 7 nucleotides align to TRBD1. The CDR3 has 15 residues. Germline trimming cut 7 bases from V and 6 bases from J; bases unmatched to any gene: 11. CDR1 is LNHDA and CDR2 is SQIVND in the germline V gene (reference sequence).

The chain uses TRBV19 and TRBJ1-5; the D is unclear. The CDR3 has 15 residues. CDR1 and CDR2 from the germline V gene are LNHDA and SQIVND (reference sequence). Trimming removed 0 bases from V and 0 bases from J, with 6 bases in between. The CDR3 nucleotides read TGTGCCAGTAGTATAGACGGGAATAGCAATCAGCCCCAGCATTTT. Its translation: CASSIDGNSNQPQHF.

This clonotype was recorded only once. The chain carries TRBV6-5 and TRBJ1-5; D perhaps matches TRBD1 (5 bases). V gave up 0 bases and J gave up 11 bases, with 8 bases separating them. CDR1 and CDR2 from the germline V gene are MNHEY and SVGAGI. This CDR3 is built from 12 residues. The CDR3 nucleotides read TGTGCCAGCAGTTACTCACAGGCAGCCCAGCATTTT. Protein sequence: CASSYSQAAQHF.

This clonotype was seen just once. The genes are TRBV19 and TRBJ1-1; 9 nucleotides agree with TRBD1. Germline-derived CDR1 and CDR2 are LNHDA and SQIVND (reference sequence). CDR3 length: 14 amino acids. Trimming removed 5 bases from V and 3 bases from J; junction bases left unmatched: 4. The CDR3 coding sequence is TGTGCCAGTAGTCGACAGGGGGAAGACACTGAAGCTTTCTTT. Amino acid sequence: CASSRQGEDTEAFF.

V and J are TRBV6-1 and TRBJ1-1; D uncertain. This CDR3 spans 11 amino acids. In germline, CDR1 is MNHNS, CDR2 SASEGT. Trimming took 8 bases from V and 3 from J, leaving 7 bases between them. CDR3 DNA sequence: TGTGCCAGCCCCGGGGACACTGAAGCTTTCTTT. Amino acids: CASPGDTEAFF.

The chain links TRBV12-3 or TRBV12-4 to TRBJ1-5; possible D gene TRBD1, 6 bases. The ends were cut back, 5 bases at V and 5 bases at J, with 10 bases in the middle. The CDR3 spans 13 residues. CDR3 nucleotide sequence: TGTGCCAGCAGTCTGGACAGAGATCAGCCCCAGCATTTT. It specifies CASSLDRDQPQHF.

The rearrangement joins TRBV28 to TRBJ1-6; D perhaps matches TRBD1 (6 bases). CDR3 size: 16 residues. V was trimmed by 6 bases and J by 9 bases, leaving 21 bases between them. CDR1 MDHEN and CDR2 SYDVKM come from the germline V gene. The CDR3: CASRNPFQGLVSPLHF. The DNA for the CDR3 is TGTGCCAGCAGAAACCCCTTTCAGGGGCTGGTTTCACCCCTCCACTTT. The full variable domain, completed using reference TRBV28 and TRBJ1-6, is DVKVTQSSRYLVKRTGEKVFLECVQDMDHENMFWYRQDPGLGLRLIYFSYDVKMKEKGDIPEGYSVSREKKERFSLILESASTNQTSMYLCASRNPFQGLVSPLHFGNGTRLTVT.

The rearrangement joins TRBV19 to TRBJ2-1; TRBD1 matches at 7 bases. J lost 5 bases, V lost 5 bases, and 9 bases had no gene match. The length of the CDR3 is 15 residues. Germline CDR1 and CDR2: LNHDA and SQIVND (reference sequence). CDR3 sequence: CASSSEGATDNEQFF. The CDR3, as DNA: TGTGCCAGTAGTTCCGAGGGGGCCACGGACAATGAGCAGTTCTTC.

The chain has TRBV12-3 or TRBV12-4 and TRBJ1-5; 9 bases agree with TRBD1. The V gene end was trimmed by 5 bases and the J gene end by 2 bases; junction bases not matched to a gene: 7. The CDR3 is 16 residues long. The CDR3 is CASSTGGGGGNQPQHF. DNA for the CDR3: TGTGCCAGCAGTACAGGGGGCGGAGGGGGCAATCAGCCCCAGCATTTT.

The V call is TRBV20-1, the J call TRBJ1-5, with 7 bases lining up with TRBD1. Germline-derived CDR1 and CDR2 are DFQATT and SNEGSKA (reference sequence). The V and J ends lost 0 bases and 7 bases, in that order; junction bases with no gene match: 12. This CDR3 is 16 amino acids long. The CDR3 bases are TGCAGTGCTAGAGATCTCGGCAGGGGGTCGGAACAGCCCCAGCATTTT. The encoded protein is CSARDLGRGSEQPQHF.

This chain joins TRBV19 and TRBJ2-5; TRBD2 matches at 8 bases. The length of the CDR3 is 15 residues. Trimming at V came to 4 bases and at J to 4 bases, leaving 8 bases not matched to a gene. Per germline, CDR1 LNHDA and CDR2 SQIVND (reference sequence). The CDR3 here is CASSTGAGVGETQYF. CDR3 nucleotides: TGTGCCAGTAGTACGGGAGCGGGAGTGGGAGAGACCCAGTACTTC.

The chain employs TRBV2 and TRBJ1-5; TRBD1 is a possible D gene (6 bases). This CDR3 is 15 amino acids long. The germline V gene has CDR1 SNHLY and CDR2 FYNNEI. V was pared by 3 bases and J by 1 base, with 10 bases between. CDR3 amino acids: CASSDGTLSNQPQHF. The CDR3 region has the DNA TGTGCCAGCAGTGACGGGACACTAAGCAATCAGCCCCAGCATTTT.

V usage is TRBV12-3 or TRBV12-4 and J usage is TRBJ2-7, with TRBD2 matching over 12 bases. The V gene end was trimmed by 5 bases and the J gene end by 4 bases; junction bases not matched to a gene: 6. This CDR3 is built from 15 residues. CDR3 nucleotide sequence: TGTGCCAGCAGTCCCTCGGGACTAGCGGGTTACGAGCAGTACTTC. It translates to CASSPSGLAGYEQYF.

The gene calls are TRBV6-1 and TRBJ2-1; the match to TRBD1 covers 9 bases. CDR1 MNHNS and CDR2 SASEGT come from the germline V gene. The CDR3 runs 15 residues. Trimming at V came to 5 bases and at J to 8 bases, leaving 10 bases not matched to a gene. The CDR3 is CASSPPGQGIDEQFF. CDR3 bases: TGTGCCAGCAGTCCTCCGGGACAGGGTATCGATGAGCAGTTCTTC.

The DNA of the CDR3 is TGTGCCAGCAGCCTAGCGGACAGGAGACTACGAGGGCAGTACTTC. Its protein product is CASSLADRRLRGQYF. The rearrangement uses TRBV6-2 or TRBV6-3 and TRBJ2-7, with D perhaps given as TRBD1 or TRBD2 (7 bases each). Germline V gene lookup returns CDR1 MNHEY and CDR2 SVGEGT. Trimming left V 6 bases short and J 9 bases short, with 24 bases between. The CDR3 spans 15 residues.

This chain joins TRBV6-1 and TRBJ2-1; a weak D match, TRBD2 (6 bases). CDR3 length: 16 residues. Germline CDR1 is MNHNS and CDR2 is SASEGT. V gave up 6 bases and J gave up 4 bases, with 19 bases separating them. This CDR3 is CASSPRDTAVYNEQFF. CDR3 DNA sequence: TGTGCCAGCAGCCCGCGGGATACGGCCGTATACAATGAGCAGTTCTTC.

V and J are TRBV19 and TRBJ1-6, with D perhaps matching TRBD1 (5 bases). CDR1 is LNHDA and CDR2 is SQIVND in the germline V gene (reference sequence). The CDR3 covers 17 residues. With 3 bases removed from V and 4 bases from J, the gap between germline ends came to 16 bases. CDR3 protein: CASSIFRAPSYNSPLHF. The CDR3 nucleotides read TGTGCCAGTAGTATTTTCAGGGCACCTTCGTATAATTCACCCCTCCACTTT.